The clone carrying this TCR beta chain was counted a few times. Antigen: not known. All donors were healthy Caucasians. This entry comes from a study of identical twins. After template switching added a universal primer site, the resulting cDNA carried unique molecular identifiers. TCRdb called the 5' RACE reads again in MiXCR, with one record for every CDR3 protein. The table lists about 810,000 distinct CDR3 sequences, over 9% of them singletons. The study, taken as a whole, reports: The abundant beta clonotypes from cord blood had fewer insertions, and memory repertoires had none of this. Researchers caution that invariant MAIT and iNKT cells could partly confound zero-insertion analyses.

The CDR3 sequence is 17 residues long. The V gene lost 2 bases and the J gene lost 4 bases, with 18 bases spanning the gap. Germline V gene data show CDR1 as LNHNV and CDR2 as YYDKDF (reference sequence). This sample also belongs to another study, concerning yellow fever vaccine responses in identical twins.

The source is a woman aged 18-30 years in good health. This chain links TRBV15 with TRBJ2-1; perhaps TRBD2 as D (5 bases). What was sequenced was PBMCs. This CDR3 reads CATSRTLQPGLYNEQFF. CDR3 bases: TGTGCCACCAGCAGAACCCTTCAGCCCGGACTTTACAATGAGCAGTTCTTC.